One and the same sample provided the 24 T cell receptor beta chains below, sequenced in a study of radiation and T cells in renal cell carcinoma. Specified time point: baseline pretreatment blood. Regarding treatment: 15 Gy SBRT to primary tumor, nephrectomy 4 weeks later. The method was immunoSEQ multiplex PCR; TCRdb's version includes in-frame clones alone and lacks a portion of them. The sample comprises 120,000 to 150,000 clones, around four fifths of which are singletons, and 20% to 25% rests with the top ten. The sequenced sample was blood, obtained from a patient whose treatment included radiotherapy and nephrectomy. Every receptor here comes from a woman between 45 and 65 years old with renal cell carcinoma.

This clone came up a few times. J is TRBJ1-2 and V is TRBV9; D call uncertain. Trimming stripped 8 bases from V and 5 bases from J, with 19 bases between. CDR3 length: 14 residues. Germline V gene lookup returns CDR1 SGDLS and CDR2 YYNGEE. DNA of the CDR3: TGTGCCAGTTCACGGGCCGGTCTCGATTATGGCTACACCTTC. This encodes CASSRAGLDYGYTF.

CDR3 sequence (DNA): TGTGCCAGCAGCTTAGCGTCGGGGGACGAGCAGTTCTTC. It translates to CASSLASGDEQFF. The V call is TRBV7-2, the J call TRBJ2-1; D is possibly TRBD2 (6 bases). Trimming shortened V by 0 bases and J by 10 bases, and 10 bases separated the two germline ends. The germline gives CDR1 SGHTA, CDR2 FQGNSA. The CDR3 loop spans 13 amino acids.

This clone was recorded once. This chain connects TRBV7-2 to TRBJ1-2, with 7 bases lining up with TRBD1. The CDR3 spans 14 residues. The germline CDR1 and CDR2 sequences are SGHTA and FQGNSA. J was trimmed by 6 bases and V by 7 bases; bases with no gene match: 11. CDR3 sequence (DNA): TGTGCCAGCACCCCTGGGACAGAGCAGGATGGCTACACCTTC. Amino acids: CASTPGTEQDGYTF. Combining the CDR3 with reference TRBV7-2 and TRBJ1-2 gives the whole variable domain GAGVSQSPSNKVTEKGKDVELRCDPISGHTALYWYRQSLGQGLEFLIYFQGNSAPDKSGLPSDRFSAERTGGSVSTLTIQRTQQEDSAVYLCASTPGTEQDGYTFGSGTRLTVV.

In nucleotides, the CDR3 is TGCGCCAGCAGCGCAGACCCGGGACTAGCTCCCCATTCAGGGACCCAGTACTTC. Residues: CASSADPGLAPHSGTQYF. The rearrangement uses TRBV5-1 and TRBJ2-5; TRBD2 aligns across 9 bases. V gave up 4 bases and J gave up 7 bases; unmatched junction bases: 20. Germline CDR1 reads SGHRS; CDR2 reads YFSETQ. The CDR3 is 18 amino acids.

The chain carries TRBV19 and TRBJ1-1; no definite D call. The CDR3 has 13 amino acids. Between the trimmed V and J ends, which lost 6 bases and 0 bases, there was a span of 8 bases. Germline values: CDR1 LNHDA, CDR2 SQIVND (reference sequence). Written as DNA, the CDR3 is TGTGCCAGTAGGGCAGACTTGAACACTGAAGCTTTCTTT. Translating it yields CASRADLNTEAFF.

J is TRBJ1-3 and V is TRBV9; TRBD1 matches 11 bases. Per the germline V gene, CDR1 is SGDLS and CDR2 is YYNGEE. After removal of 0 bases from V and 0 bases from J, the junction contained 2 bases not matched to a gene. The CDR3 is made up of 17 amino acids. This CDR3 is CASSVGTGGLSGNTIYF. The CDR3 nucleotides are TGTGCCAGCAGCGTAGGGACAGGGGGCCTCTCTGGAAACACCATATATTTT.

This clone has more than one count but fewer than ten. The chain is built from TRBV28 and TRBJ1-5, with unresolved D. Trimming stripped 6 bases from V and 4 bases from J, with 7 bases between. The CDR3 has 12 amino acids. Germline CDR1 MDHEN, CDR2 SYDVKM. Written as DNA, the CDR3 is TGTGCCAGCAGCTCTGGAAATCAGCCCCAGCATTTT. Its protein product is CASSSGNQPQHF.

J is TRBJ1-3 and V is TRBV5-6; D gene unclear. Germline values: CDR1 SGHDT, CDR2 YYEEEE. CDR3 length: 17 amino acids. V lost 3 bases, J lost 0 bases, and 16 bases lay in between. In DNA form, the CDR3 reads TGTGCCAGCAGCTCGTTTGGGCGGGCAGCCTCTGGAAACACCATATATTTT. Translated, it gives CASSSFGRAASGNTIYF. Complete variable domain (other parts from reference TRBV5-6 and TRBJ1-3): DAGVTQSPTHLIKTRGQQVTLRCSPKSGHDTVSWYQQALGQGPQFIFQYYEEEERQRGNFPDRFSGHQFPNYSSELNVNALLLGDSALYLCASSSFGRAASGNTIYFGEGSWLTVV.

This chain links TRBV18 with TRBJ2-7; D perhaps matches TRBD2 (5 bases). Germline V lookup: CDR1 KGHSH, CDR2 LQKENI. The ends were cut back, 3 bases at V and 4 bases at J, with 7 bases in the middle. This CDR3 contains 12 residues. CDR3: CASSPGEYEQYF. The CDR3 DNA sequence: TGTGCCAGCTCACCGGGAGAATACGAGCAGTACTTC.

V is TRBV7-2 and J is TRBJ1-4, with 7 bases matching TRBD1. The CDR3 is 14 amino acids. Trimming removed 1 base from V and 8 bases from J; junction bases left unmatched: 4. Per germline, CDR1 SGHTA and CDR2 FQGNSA. CDR3: CASSLDRGAEKLFF. The CDR3 nucleotides read TGTGCCAGCAGCTTAGACAGGGGCGCGGAAAAACTGTTTTTT.

The V and J genes are TRBV4-3 and TRBJ2-5; TRBD1 or TRBD2 may be the D gene (5 bases each). The germline V gene has CDR1 LGHNA and CDR2 YSLEER. Trimming took 4 bases from V and 8 from J, leaving 11 bases between them. The CDR3 covers 12 residues. The CDR3 DNA follows: TGCGCCAGCAGCCGGGACGGACTCACCCAGTACTTC. This encodes CASSRDGLTQYF.

V gene TRBV7-2 combines with J gene TRBJ2-3; D may be TRBD2 (6 bases). The V gene lost 1 base and the J gene lost 4 bases, with 12 bases spanning the gap. Looked up from germline, CDR1 is SGHTA and CDR2 is FQGNSA. This CDR3 contains 15 residues. The CDR3 sequence: CASSLVGGAADTQYF. The CDR3 DNA reads as TGTGCCAGCAGCTTAGTTGGAGGGGCGGCAGATACGCAGTATTTT.

The J gene is TRBJ2-2, the V gene TRBV7-2, with D unclear. V was shortened by 5 bases and J by 1 base, with 14 bases between the two germline ends. CDR3 length: 16 residues. Germline-derived CDR1 and CDR2 are SGHTA and FQGNSA. CDR3 protein: CASSRPFLQNTGELFF. CDR3 nucleotides: TGTGCCAGCAGCCGCCCCTTTCTACAGAACACCGGGGAGCTGTTTTTT.

The count of this clone is one. This rearrangement joins TRBV11-1 to TRBJ2-7, with D perhaps matching TRBD1 (5 bases). The CDR3 sequence is 12 residues long. Per germline, CDR1 SGHAT and CDR2 FQDESV (reference sequence). Between the trimmed V and J ends, which lost 1 base and 8 bases, there was a span of 9 bases. The CDR3 is CASSLVSGQQYF. The CDR3 bases are TGTGCCAGCAGCTTAGTATCAGGGCAGCAGTACTTC.

The chain uses TRBV2 and TRBJ2-5; D remains ambiguous. The length of the CDR3 is 13 residues. The germline gives CDR1 SNHLY, CDR2 FYNNEI. V was clipped by 6 bases and J by 4 bases, with 12 bases between them. The CDR3 is CASRQDILETQYF. In DNA, the CDR3 is TGTGCCAGCAGGCAGGATATACTAGAGACCCAGTACTTC.

The chain joins TRBV21-1 to TRBJ1-2. TRBV21-1 is designated a pseudogene. The CDR3 runs 17 residues. Here the CDR3 reads CARPHGKCQGTNYGYTF. The CDR3 DNA reads as TGTGCCAGACCACACGGAAAATGCCAAGGAACTAACTATGGCTACACCTTC.

In its sample, this clone was seen once. The chain employs TRBV25-1 and TRBJ2-5; D possibly corresponds to TRBD2 (5 bases). This CDR3 is 14 amino acids long. V was pared by 5 bases and J by 0 bases, with 10 bases between. CDR1 is MGHDK and CDR2 is SYGVNS in the germline V gene. The CDR3 DNA is TGTGCCAGCAGTCGGTACGGGAACCAAGAGACCCAGTACTTC. It encodes CASSRYGNQETQYF.

The V and J genes are TRBV6-5 and TRBJ2-1; 9 nucleotides match TRBD1. Per germline, CDR1 MNHEY and CDR2 SVGAGI. The J segment lost 10 bases and the V segment lost 6 bases, leaving 10 bases of the junction unmatched. CDR3 length equals 14 residues. The CDR3 region is CASRSGQGSWEQFF. DNA for the CDR3: TGTGCCAGCAGATCGGGACAGGGCTCATGGGAGCAGTTCTTC.

The V and J genes are TRBV27 and TRBJ2-2; D is possibly TRBD2 (6 bases). This CDR3 comprises 16 residues. Germline CDR1 MNHEY, CDR2 SMNVEV (reference sequence). Trimming took 3 bases from V and 1 from J, leaving 12 bases between them. The CDR3 loop is CASSFLAGKNTGELFF. CDR3 coding DNA: TGTGCCAGCAGTTTCCTGGCGGGAAAGAACACCGGGGAGCTGTTTTTT.

Only one count was recorded for this clone. The V gene is TRBV28, the J gene TRBJ2-7, with D perhaps being TRBD1 or TRBD2 (5 bases each). V lost 5 bases, J lost 1 base, and 12 bases lay in between. Germline V gene data show CDR1 as MDHEN and CDR2 as SYDVKM. The CDR3 is 14 residues long. In DNA, the CDR3 is TGTGCCAGCAGTCCCGGGACCGAGTCCTACGAGCAGTACTTC. This gives the protein CASSPGTESYEQYF.

The V and J genes are TRBV15 and TRBJ2-5; the match to TRBD2 covers 7 bases. From germline, CDR1 is LNHNV and CDR2 YYDKDF (reference sequence). Losses at the gene ends were 1 base for V and 5 bases for J; bases not matched to a gene: 10. The CDR3 extends over 16 amino acids. The CDR3 nucleotides read TGTGCCACCAGCAGAGGGGCTAGCGGTCGTGAGGAGACCCAGTACTTC. Translating it yields CATSRGASGREETQYF.

This clone was counted between two and nine times. The V call is TRBV5-1, the J call TRBJ1-2, with D hard to call. The CDR3 is made up of 16 amino acids. Trimming cost V 3 bases and J 1 base, with 16 bases left between them. Germline V CDR1 and CDR2: SGHRS, YFSETQ. The CDR3 region has the DNA TGCGCCAGCAGCTCCCGGGGAACAGACCTTAACTATGGCTACACCTTC. Residues: CASSSRGTDLNYGYTF.

This chain links TRBV5-6 with TRBJ2-1; D is ambiguous. V was pared by 7 bases and J by 0 bases, with 11 bases between. Germline CDR1 and CDR2: SGHDT and YYEEEE. The CDR3 totals 14 residues. The CDR3 loop is CASAVLGSYNEQFF. The CDR3 coding sequence is TGTGCCAGCGCGGTGCTTGGCTCCTACAATGAGCAGTTCTTC.

The chain employs TRBV5-4 and TRBJ1-2; TRBD1 aligns across 8 bases. The CDR3 has 15 residues. The V gene's germline CDR1 is SGHNT and CDR2 YYREEE (reference sequence). After removal of 4 bases from V and 0 bases from J, the junction contained 5 bases not matched to a gene. The CDR3 loop is CASSPGQVANYGYTF. The CDR3 nucleotides are TGTGCCAGCAGCCCGGGACAGGTAGCTAACTATGGCTACACCTTC.